Presented here are 2 T cell receptor beta chains from one specimen sequenced in a study of shared clonotypes between healthy human individuals. Clones were sequenced by immunoSEQ multiplex PCR, and TCRdb holds only the in-frame ones, with some missing. Among more than 400,000 clones listed, 90% to 97% were seen once. Sample: naive CD4+ T cells sorted from blood. Described subset: CD45RA+ positively selected. All receptors come from a woman in her twenties or thirties in good health.

The chain couples TRBV2 to TRBJ2-7, with D unresolved. V lost 3 bases to trimming and J lost 6 bases, with 15 bases between them. Germline lookup yields CDR1 SNHLY and CDR2 FYNNEI. CDR3 length: 14 residues. The CDR3 loop is CASSEVRKSREQYF. In DNA, the CDR3 is TGTGCCAGCAGTGAGGTTAGGAAAAGTCGCGAGCAGTACTTC.

This chain uses TRBV28 with TRBJ2-5, with 9 bases aligning to TRBD2. This CDR3 has 15 amino acids. V shed 5 bases and J 5 bases; nucleotides not matched to a gene: 9. Germline CDR1 MDHEN, CDR2 SYDVKM. CDR3 bases: TGTGCCAGCAGTGATCAGCGGGAGGCGGGGGAGACCCAGTACTTC. As protein: CASSDQREAGETQYF.